The clone carrying this TCR beta chain was detected only a few times. No antigen is known for it. Germline CDR1 and CDR2: MGHRA and YSYEKL. The CDR3 spans 16 residues. Trimming left V 0 bases short and J 2 bases short, with 12 bases between. PCR amplification relied on 60 Vbeta primers (plus 13 Jbeta primers). The assay was immunoSEQ multiplex PCR, and TCRdb's table has in-frame clones only and misses some. The data contain 85,000 to 95,000 clones, approximately 57% of them singletons. The entry originates in a study of cytomegalovirus exposure and HLA in healthy donors. Study results and limitations: Prior analysis indicated that the majority of TCR beta V segments exhibited productivity approximately 87% or approximately 30% of the time.

Specimen: PBMCs. The source of this sequence is a woman aged 25 to 45 in good health and CMV-seronegative. The gene calls are TRBV4-1 and TRBJ2-3; no clear D gene. The CDR3 here is CASSQDRQKYTDTQYF. DNA for the CDR3: TGCGCCAGCAGCCAAGATAGACAAAAATACACAGATACGCAGTATTTT.